This T cell receptor (beta chain) was captured in a study of blood T cell repertoires in COVID-19. Study background: The United States, Italy and Spain provided the acute and convalescent COVID-19 samples. The cDNA or gDNA used as material had been derived from T cells, B-cell-depleted T cells, or PBMCs.

Original analysis: Amplification from reference gene primers served as the basis for estimated nucleated cell counts. Assay used: immunoSEQ multiplex PCR; TCRdb lists only in-frame clones, some missing. Clonal size and the V and J genes are those of that table, whereas D and trimming came from the DNA. The sample contains fewer than 500,000 clones, 86% of which appear only once. Germline V gene lookup returns CDR1 SEHNR and CDR2 FQNEAQ (reference sequence). The trim removed 6 bases at V and 4 bases at J, leaving 11 bases unmatched. This CDR3 comprises 16 residues. The gene calls are TRBV7-9 and TRBJ2-2; 7 bases map to TRBD1. This TCR was sampled from a woman aged 25 to 39 with active or convalescent COVID-19. The sequencing sample was made of peripheral blood. CDR3 amino acids: CASRSSGQRFTGELFF. In DNA, the CDR3 is TGTGCCAGCAGGTCCTCGGGACAGAGATTCACCGGGGAGCTGTTTTTT.